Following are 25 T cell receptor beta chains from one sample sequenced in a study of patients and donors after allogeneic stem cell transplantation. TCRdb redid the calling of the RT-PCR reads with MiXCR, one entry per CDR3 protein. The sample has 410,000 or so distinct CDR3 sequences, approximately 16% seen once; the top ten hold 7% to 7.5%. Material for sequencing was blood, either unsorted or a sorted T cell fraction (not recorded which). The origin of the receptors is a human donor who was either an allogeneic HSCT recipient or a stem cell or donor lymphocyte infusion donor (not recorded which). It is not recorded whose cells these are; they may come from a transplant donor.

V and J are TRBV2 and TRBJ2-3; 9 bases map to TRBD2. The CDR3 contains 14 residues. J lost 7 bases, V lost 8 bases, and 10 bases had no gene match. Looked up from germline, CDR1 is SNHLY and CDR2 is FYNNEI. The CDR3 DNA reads TGTGCCAGCCTGGTAGCGGGAGAGGTCTATACGCAGTATTTT. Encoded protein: CASLVAGEVYTQYF.

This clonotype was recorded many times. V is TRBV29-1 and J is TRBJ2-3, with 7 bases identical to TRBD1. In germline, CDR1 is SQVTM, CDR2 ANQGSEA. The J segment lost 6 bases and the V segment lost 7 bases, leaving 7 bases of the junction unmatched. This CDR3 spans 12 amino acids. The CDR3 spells CSGIQGSDTQYF. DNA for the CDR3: TGCAGCGGGATACAGGGGTCGGATACGCAGTATTTT.

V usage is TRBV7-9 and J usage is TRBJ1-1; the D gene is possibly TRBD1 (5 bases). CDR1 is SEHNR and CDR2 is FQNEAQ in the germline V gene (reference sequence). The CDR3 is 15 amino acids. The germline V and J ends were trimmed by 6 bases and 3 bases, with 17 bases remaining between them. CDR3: CASREFILGDTEAFF. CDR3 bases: TGTGCCAGCAGGGAATTCATTTTGGGGGACACTGAAGCTTTCTTT.

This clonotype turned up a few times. CDR3 DNA: TGTGCCAGCAGCGACAGGGACGGGCACGAGCAGTACTTC. This codes for CASSDRDGHEQYF. V gene TRBV7-9 combines with J gene TRBJ2-7, with 7 bases fitting TRBD1. V lost 5 bases and J lost 5; bases outside the gene matches: 6. This CDR3 has 13 amino acids. Looked up from germline, CDR1 is SEHNR and CDR2 is FQNEAQ (reference sequence).

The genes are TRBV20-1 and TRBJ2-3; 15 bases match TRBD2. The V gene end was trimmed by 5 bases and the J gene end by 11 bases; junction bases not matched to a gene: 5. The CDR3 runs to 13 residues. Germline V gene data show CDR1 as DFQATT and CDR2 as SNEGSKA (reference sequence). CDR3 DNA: TGCAGTGCTCTAGGGACTAGCGGGAGGATGCAGTATTTT. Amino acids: CSALGTSGRMQYF.

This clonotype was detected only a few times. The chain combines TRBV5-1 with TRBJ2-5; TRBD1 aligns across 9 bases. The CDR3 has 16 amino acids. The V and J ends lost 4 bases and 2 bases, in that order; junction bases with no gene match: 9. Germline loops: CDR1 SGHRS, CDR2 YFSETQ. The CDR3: CASSTSDRGRQETQYF. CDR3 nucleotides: TGCGCCAGCAGCACCTCGGACAGGGGAAGGCAAGAGACCCAGTACTTC.

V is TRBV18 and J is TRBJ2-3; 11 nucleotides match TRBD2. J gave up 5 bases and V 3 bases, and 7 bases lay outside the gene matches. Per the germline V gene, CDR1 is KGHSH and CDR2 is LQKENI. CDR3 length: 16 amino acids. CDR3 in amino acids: CASSPSSGGRQDTQYF. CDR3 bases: TGTGCCAGCTCACCTTCTAGCGGGGGGCGGCAAGATACGCAGTATTTT.

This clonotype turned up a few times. In DNA form, the CDR3 reads TGTGCCAGCAGAGAGGGGGTAGGATATCAGCCCCAGCATTTT. Amino acid sequence: CASREGVGYQPQHF. This chain links TRBV28 with TRBJ1-5; maybe TRBD1 (6 bases). Trimming removed 6 bases at V and 5 bases at J, with 14 bases between. Germline-derived CDR1 and CDR2 are MDHEN and SYDVKM. The CDR3 spans 14 residues. Combining the CDR3 with reference TRBV28 and TRBJ1-5 gives the whole variable domain DVKVTQSSRYLVKRTGEKVFLECVQDMDHENMFWYRQDPGLGLRLIYFSYDVKMKEKGDIPEGYSVSREKKERFSLILESASTNQTSMYLCASREGVGYQPQHFGDGTRLSIL.

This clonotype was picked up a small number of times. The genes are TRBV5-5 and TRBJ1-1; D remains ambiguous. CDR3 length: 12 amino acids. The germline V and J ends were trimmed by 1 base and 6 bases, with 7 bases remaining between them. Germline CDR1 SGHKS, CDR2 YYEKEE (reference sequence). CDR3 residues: CASSLSQAEAFF. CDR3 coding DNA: TGTGCCAGCAGCTTGTCCCAGGCTGAAGCTTTCTTT.

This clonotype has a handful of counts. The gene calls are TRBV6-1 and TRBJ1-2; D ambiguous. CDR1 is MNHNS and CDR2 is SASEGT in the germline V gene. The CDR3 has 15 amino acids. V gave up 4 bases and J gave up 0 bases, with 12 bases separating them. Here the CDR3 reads CASSGDWPANYGYTF. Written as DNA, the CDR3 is TGTGCCAGCAGTGGTGACTGGCCTGCTAACTATGGCTACACCTTC.

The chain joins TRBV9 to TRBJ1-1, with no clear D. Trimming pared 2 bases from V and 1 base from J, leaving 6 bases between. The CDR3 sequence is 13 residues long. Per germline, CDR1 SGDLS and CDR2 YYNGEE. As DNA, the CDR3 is TGTGCCAGCAGCGTTCAGAGGAACACTGAAGCTTTCTTT. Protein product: CASSVQRNTEAFF.

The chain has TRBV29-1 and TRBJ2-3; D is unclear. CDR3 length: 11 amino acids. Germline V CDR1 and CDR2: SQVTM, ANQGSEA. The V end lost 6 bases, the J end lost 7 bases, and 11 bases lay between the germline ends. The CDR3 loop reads CSVEDRNTQYF. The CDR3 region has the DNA TGCAGCGTAGAGGACCGGAATACGCAGTATTTT.

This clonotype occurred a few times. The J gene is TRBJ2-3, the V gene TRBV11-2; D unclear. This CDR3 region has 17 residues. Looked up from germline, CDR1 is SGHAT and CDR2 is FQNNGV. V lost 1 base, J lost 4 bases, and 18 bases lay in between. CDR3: CASSLGLKVLVADTQYF. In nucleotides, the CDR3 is TGTGCCAGCAGCTTAGGGCTAAAGGTCCTCGTGGCAGATACGCAGTATTTT.

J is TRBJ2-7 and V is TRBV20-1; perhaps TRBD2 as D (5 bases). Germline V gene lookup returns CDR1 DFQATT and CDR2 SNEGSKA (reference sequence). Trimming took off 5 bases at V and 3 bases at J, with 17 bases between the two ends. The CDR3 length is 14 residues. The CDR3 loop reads CSASLGGPRYEQYF. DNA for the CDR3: TGCAGTGCTTCCCTCGGCGGGCCGCGCTACGAGCAGTACTTC.

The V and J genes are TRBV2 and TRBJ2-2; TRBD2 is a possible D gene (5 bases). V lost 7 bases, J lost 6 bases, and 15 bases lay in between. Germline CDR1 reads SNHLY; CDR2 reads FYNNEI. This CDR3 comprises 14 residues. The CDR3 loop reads CASNPSGIPGELFF. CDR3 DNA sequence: TGTGCCAGCAACCCGAGCGGTATTCCCGGGGAGCTGTTTTTT.

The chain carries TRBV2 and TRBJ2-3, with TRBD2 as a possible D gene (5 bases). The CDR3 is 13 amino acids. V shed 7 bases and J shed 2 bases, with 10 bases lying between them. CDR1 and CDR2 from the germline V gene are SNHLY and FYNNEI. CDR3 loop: CASKDGDTDTQYF. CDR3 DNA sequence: TGTGCCAGCAAGGACGGGGACACAGATACGCAGTATTTT.

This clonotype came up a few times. CDR3 loop: CATSDWGRTEAFF. CDR3 DNA: TGTGCCACCAGTGACTGGGGGCGGACTGAAGCTTTCTTT. V gene TRBV24-1 combines with J gene TRBJ1-1, with D perhaps TRBD1 (6 bases). CDR1 and CDR2 from the germline V gene are KGHDR and SFDVKD. V shed 4 bases and J shed 5 bases, with 10 bases lying between them. CDR3 length equals 13 residues.

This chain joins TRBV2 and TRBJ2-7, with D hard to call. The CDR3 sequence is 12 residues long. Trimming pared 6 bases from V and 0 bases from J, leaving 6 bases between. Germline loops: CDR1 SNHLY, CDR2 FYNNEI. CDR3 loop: CASRQSSYEQYF. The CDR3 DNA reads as TGTGCCAGCAGACAGAGCTCCTACGAGCAGTACTTC.

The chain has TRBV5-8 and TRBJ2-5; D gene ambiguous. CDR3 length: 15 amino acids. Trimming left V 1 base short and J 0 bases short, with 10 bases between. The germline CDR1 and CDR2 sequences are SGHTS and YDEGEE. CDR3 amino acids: CASSLRRTYQETQYF. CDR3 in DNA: TGTGCCAGCAGCTTGCGACGGACGTACCAAGAGACCCAGTACTTC.

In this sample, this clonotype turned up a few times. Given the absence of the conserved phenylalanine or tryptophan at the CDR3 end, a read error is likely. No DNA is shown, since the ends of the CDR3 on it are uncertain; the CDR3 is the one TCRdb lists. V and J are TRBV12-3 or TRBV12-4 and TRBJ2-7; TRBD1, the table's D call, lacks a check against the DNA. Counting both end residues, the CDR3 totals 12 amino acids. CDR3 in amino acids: CASSFGTGSRWY.

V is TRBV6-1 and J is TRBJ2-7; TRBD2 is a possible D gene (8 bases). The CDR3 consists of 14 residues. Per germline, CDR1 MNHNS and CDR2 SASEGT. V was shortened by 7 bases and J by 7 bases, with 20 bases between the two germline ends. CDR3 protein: CASTPSGGGGEQYF. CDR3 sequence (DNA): TGTGCCAGCACCCCTTCGGGAGGGGGCGGTGAGCAGTACTTC.

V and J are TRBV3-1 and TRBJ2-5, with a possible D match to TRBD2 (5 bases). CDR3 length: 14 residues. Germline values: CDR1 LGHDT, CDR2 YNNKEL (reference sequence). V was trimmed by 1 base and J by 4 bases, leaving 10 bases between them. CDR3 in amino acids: CASSQGPGIETQYF. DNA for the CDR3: TGTGCCAGCAGCCAAGGGCCGGGAATAGAGACCCAGTACTTC.

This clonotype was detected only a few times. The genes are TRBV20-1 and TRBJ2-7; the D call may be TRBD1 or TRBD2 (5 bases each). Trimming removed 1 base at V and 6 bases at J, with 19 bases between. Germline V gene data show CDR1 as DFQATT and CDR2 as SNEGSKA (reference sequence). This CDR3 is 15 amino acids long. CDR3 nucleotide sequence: TGCAGTGCTAGAGGAGGGTGGGGCGAGAGGGCCGAGCAGTACTTC. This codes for CSARGGWGERAEQYF.

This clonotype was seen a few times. The CDR3 loop reads CASSPAAGPSSYEQYF. The CDR3 DNA is TGCGCCAGCAGCCCCGCGGCCGGTCCGAGCTCCTACGAGCAGTACTTC. This rearrangement joins TRBV5-1 to TRBJ2-7; D is undetermined. Trimming stripped 4 bases from V and 0 bases from J, with 17 bases between. The CDR3 is 16 amino acids. Germline CDR1 is SGHRS and CDR2 is YFSETQ.

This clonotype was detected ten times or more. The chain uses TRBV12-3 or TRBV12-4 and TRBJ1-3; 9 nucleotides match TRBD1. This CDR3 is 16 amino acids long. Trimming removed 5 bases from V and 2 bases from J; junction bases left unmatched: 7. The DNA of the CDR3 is TGTGCCAGCAGTCCCCCGGGACAGGGCCCTGGAAACACCATATATTTT. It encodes CASSPPGQGPGNTIYF.